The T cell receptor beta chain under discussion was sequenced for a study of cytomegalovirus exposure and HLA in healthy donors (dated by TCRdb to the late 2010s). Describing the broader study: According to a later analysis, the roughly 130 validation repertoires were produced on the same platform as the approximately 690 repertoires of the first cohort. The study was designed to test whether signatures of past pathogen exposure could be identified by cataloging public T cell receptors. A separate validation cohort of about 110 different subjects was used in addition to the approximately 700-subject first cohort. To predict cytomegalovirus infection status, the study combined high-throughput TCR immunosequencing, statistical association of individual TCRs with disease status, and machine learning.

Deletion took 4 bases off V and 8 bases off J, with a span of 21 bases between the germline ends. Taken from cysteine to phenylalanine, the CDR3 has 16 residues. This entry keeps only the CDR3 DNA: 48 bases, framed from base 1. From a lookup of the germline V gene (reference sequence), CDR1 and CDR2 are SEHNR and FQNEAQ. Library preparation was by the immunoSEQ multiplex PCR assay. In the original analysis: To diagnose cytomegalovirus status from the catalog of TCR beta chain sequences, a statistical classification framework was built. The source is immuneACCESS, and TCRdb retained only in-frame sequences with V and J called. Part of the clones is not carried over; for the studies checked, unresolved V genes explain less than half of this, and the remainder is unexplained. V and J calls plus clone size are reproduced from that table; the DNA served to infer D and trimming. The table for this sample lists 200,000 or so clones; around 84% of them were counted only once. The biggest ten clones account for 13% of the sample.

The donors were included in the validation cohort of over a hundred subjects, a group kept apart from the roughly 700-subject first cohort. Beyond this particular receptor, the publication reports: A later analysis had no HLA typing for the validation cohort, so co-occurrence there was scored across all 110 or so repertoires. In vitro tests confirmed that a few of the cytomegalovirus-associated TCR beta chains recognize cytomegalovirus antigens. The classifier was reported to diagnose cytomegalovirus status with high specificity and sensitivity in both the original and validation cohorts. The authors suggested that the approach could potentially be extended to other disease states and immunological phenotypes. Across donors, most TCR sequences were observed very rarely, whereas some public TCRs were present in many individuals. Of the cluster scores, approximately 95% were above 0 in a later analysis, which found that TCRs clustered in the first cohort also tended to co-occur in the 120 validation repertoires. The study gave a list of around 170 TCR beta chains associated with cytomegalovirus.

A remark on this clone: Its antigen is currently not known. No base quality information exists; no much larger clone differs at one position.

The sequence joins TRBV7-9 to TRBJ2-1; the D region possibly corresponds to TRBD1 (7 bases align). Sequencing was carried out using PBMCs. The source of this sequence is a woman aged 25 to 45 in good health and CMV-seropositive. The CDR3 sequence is CASSSPTGRLFDEQFF. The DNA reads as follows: TGTGCCAGCAGCTCCCCGACAGGGAGGTTGTTCGATGAGCAGTTCTTC. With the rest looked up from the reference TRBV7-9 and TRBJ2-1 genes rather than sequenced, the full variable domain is DTGVSQNPRHKITKRGQNVTFRCDPISEHNRLYWYRQTLGQGPEFLTYFQNEAQLEKSRLLSDRFSAERPKGSFSTLEIQRTEQGDSAMYLCASSSPTGRLFDEQFFGPGTRLTVL.